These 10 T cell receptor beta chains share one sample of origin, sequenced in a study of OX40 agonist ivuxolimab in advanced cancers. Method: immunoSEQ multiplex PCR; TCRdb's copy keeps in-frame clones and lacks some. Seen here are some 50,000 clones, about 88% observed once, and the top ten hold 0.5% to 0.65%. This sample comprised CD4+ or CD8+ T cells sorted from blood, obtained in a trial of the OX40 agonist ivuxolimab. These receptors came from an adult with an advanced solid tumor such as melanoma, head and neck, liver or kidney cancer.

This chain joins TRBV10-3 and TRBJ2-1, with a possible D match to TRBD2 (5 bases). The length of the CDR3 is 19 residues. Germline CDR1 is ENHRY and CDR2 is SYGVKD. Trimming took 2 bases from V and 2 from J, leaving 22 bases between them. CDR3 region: CAISEPSGYLTVPYNEQFF. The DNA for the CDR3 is TGTGCCATCAGTGAGCCGAGCGGATACTTGACGGTGCCCTACAATGAGCAGTTCTTC.

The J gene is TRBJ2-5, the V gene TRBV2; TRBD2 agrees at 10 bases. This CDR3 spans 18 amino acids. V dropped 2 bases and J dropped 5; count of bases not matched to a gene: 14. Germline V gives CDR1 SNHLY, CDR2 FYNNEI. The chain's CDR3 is CASSELPRASGSAETQYF. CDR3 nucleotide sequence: TGTGCCAGCAGTGAACTGCCTCGGGCTAGCGGGAGTGCGGAGACCCAGTACTTC.

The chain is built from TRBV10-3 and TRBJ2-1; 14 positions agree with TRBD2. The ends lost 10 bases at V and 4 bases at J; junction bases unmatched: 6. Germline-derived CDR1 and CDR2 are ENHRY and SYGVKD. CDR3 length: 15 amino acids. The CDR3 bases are TGTGCCACCTCTCGGACTAGCGGGAGGTACAATGAGCAGTTCTTC. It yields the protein CATSRTSGRYNEQFF.

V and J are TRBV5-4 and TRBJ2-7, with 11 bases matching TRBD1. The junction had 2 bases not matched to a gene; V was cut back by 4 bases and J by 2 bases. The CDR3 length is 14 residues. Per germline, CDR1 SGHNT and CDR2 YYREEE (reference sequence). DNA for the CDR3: TGTGCCAGCAGCGGGACAGGGGGGACCTACGAGCAGTACTTC. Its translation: CASSGTGGTYEQYF.

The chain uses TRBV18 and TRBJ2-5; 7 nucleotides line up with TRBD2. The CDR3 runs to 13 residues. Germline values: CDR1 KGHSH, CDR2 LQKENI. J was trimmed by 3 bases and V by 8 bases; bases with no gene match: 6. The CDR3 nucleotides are TGTGCCAGCCGGGGGACTAACGAAGAGACCCAGTACTTC. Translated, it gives CASRGTNEETQYF.

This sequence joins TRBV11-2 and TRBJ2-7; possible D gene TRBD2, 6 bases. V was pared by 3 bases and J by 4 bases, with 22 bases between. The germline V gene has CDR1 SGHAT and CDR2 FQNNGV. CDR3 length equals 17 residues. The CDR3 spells CASSFRVTSTRSYEQYF. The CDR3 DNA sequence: TGTGCCAGCAGCTTCCGGGTTACTAGCACAAGAAGTTACGAGCAGTACTTC.

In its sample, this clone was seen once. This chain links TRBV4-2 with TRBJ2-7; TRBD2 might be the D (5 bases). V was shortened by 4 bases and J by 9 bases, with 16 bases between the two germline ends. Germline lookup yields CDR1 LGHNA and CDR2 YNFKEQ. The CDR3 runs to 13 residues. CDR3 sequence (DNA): TGTGCCAGCAGCCCCGGGGTTCCTCCCGTGCAGTACTTC. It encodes CASSPGVPPVQYF.

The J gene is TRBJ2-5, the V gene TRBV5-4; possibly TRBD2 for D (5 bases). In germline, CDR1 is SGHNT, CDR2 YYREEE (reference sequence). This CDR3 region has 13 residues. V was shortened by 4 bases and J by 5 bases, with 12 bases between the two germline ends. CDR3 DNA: TGTGCCAGCAGCCGGGAACCCCGGGAGACCCAGTACTTC. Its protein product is CASSREPRETQYF.

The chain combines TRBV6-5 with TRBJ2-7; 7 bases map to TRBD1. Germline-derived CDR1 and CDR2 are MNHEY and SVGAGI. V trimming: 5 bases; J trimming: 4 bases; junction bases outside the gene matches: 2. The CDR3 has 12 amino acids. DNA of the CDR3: TGTGCCAGCAGTACGGACAGGTACGAGCAGTACTTC. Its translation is CASSTDRYEQYF.

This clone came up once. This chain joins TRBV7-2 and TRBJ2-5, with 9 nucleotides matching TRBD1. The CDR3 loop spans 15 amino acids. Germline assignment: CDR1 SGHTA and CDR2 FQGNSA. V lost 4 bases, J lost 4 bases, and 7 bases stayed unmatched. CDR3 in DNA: TGTGCCAGCAGCTCCACCGGGACAGGGATAGAGACCCAGTACTTC. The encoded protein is CASSSTGTGIETQYF.